This T cell receptor (beta chain) was recovered during a study of monozygotic twins with inflammatory bowel disease. For every donor, one blood sample of approximately 2.5 ml was drawn. Germline CDR1 is MNHNS and CDR2 is SASEGT. This CDR3 spans 14 amino acids. Amplification of TCRalpha and TCRbeta cDNA involved two nested PCRs that ran for around 16 and 10 cycles. TCRdb reworked the 5' RACE reads into one entry per CDR3 protein, no DNA. This repertoire includes nearly 450,000 distinct CDR3 sequences. Sequenced sample: blood. The clonotype was recovered from a human donor with ulcerative colitis or Crohn's disease, or a healthy co-twin of an affected twin (not recorded which). The V call is TRBV6-1, the J call TRBJ1-4; TCRdb selects TRBD1, and the lack of DNA leaves this call unchecked. The CDR3 is CASSVGQGNEKLFF.